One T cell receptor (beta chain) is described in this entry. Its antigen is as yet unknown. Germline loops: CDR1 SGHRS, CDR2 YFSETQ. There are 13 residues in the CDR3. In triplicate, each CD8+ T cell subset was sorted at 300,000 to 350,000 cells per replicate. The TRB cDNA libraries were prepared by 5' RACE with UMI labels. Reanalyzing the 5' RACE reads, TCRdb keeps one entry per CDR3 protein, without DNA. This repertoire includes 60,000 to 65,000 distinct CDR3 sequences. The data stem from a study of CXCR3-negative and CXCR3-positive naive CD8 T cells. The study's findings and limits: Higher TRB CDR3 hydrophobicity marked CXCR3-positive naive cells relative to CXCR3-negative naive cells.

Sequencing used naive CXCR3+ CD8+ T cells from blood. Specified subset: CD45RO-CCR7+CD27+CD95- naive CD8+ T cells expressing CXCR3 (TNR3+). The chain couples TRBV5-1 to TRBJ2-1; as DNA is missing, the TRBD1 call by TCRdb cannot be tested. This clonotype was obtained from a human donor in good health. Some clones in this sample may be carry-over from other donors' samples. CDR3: CASSLGWGDEQFF.